This TCR beta chain was documented in a study of cytomegalovirus exposure and HLA in healthy donors. On this clone: Within the sample, other DNA sequences also encode this same CDR3.

Germline CDR1 reads SEHNR; CDR2 reads FQNEAQ (reference sequence). The CDR3 has 14 residues. V shed 5 bases and J shed 5 bases, with 16 bases lying between them. In the PCR, 60 Vbeta and 13 Jbeta primers were used. The assay was immunoSEQ multiplex PCR, and TCRdb's table has in-frame clones only and misses some. The sample has 100,000 to 150,000 clones, around 80% seen once. Sequences were obtained from PBMCs. The clonotype comes from a female donor in good health and CMV-seronegative. V gene TRBV7-9 combines with J gene TRBJ2-7; possible D gene TRBD2, 5 bases. The CDR3 sequence is CASSPNPGSHEQYF. For the CDR3, the DNA is TGTGCCAGCAGCCCCAACCCGGGGTCTCACGAGCAGTACTTC. The variable domain in full, completed from reference TRBV7-9 and TRBJ2-7, reads DTGVSQNPRHKITKRGQNVTFRCDPISEHNRLYWYRQTLGQGPEFLTYFQNEAQLEKSRLLSDRFSAERPKGSFSTLEIQRTEQGDSAMYLCASSPNPGSHEQYFGPGTRLTVT.